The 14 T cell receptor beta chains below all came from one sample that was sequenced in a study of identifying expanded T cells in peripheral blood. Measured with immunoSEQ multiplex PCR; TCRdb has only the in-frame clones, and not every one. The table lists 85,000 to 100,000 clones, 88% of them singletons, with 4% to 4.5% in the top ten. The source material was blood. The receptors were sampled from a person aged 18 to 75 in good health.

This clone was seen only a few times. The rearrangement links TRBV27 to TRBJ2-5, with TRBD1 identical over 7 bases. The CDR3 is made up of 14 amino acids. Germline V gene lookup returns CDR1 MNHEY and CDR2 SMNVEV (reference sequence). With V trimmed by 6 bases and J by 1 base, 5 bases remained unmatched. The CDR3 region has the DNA TGTGCCAGCAGCGCCCGGACAGGCCAAGAGACCCAGTACTTC. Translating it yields CASSARTGQETQYF.

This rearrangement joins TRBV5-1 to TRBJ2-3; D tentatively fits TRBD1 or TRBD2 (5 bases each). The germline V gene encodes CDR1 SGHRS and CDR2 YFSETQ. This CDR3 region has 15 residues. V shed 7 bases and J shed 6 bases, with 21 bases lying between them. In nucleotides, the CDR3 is TGCGCCAGCTCCAGGGCCCTAGCCGGTGGGGATACGCAGTATTTT. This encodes CASSRALAGGDTQYF.

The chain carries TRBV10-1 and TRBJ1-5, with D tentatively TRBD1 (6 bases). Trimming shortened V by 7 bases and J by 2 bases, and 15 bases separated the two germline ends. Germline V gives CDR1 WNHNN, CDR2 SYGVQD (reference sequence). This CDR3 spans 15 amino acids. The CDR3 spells CASIAGAAGNQPQHF. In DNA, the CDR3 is TGCGCCAGCATTGCGGGGGCGGCGGGCAATCAGCCCCAGCATTTT.

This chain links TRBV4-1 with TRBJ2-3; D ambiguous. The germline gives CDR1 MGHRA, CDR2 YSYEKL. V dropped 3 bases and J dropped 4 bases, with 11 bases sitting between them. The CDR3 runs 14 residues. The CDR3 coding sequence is TGCGCCAGCAGCCACCCTTCTCTGCCAGATACGCAGTATTTT. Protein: CASSHPSLPDTQYF.

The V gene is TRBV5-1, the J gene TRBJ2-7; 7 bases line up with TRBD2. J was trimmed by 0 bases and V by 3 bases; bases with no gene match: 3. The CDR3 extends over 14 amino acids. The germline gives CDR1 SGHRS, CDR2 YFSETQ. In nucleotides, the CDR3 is TGCGCCAGCAGCTCGACGGGAGGCTCCTACGAGCAGTACTTC. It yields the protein CASSSTGGSYEQYF.

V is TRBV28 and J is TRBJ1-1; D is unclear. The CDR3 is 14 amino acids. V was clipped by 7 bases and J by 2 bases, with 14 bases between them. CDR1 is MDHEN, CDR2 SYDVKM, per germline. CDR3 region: CASNYFALNTEAFF. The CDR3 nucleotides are TGTGCCAGCAATTACTTCGCGCTTAACACTGAAGCTTTCTTT.

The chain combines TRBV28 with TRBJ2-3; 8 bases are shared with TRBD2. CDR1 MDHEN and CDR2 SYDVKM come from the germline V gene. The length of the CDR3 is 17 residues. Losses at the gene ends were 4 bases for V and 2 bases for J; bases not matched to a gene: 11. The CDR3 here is CASSSLLVAGITDTQYF. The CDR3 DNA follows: TGTGCCAGCAGTTCCCTCCTGGTAGCGGGGATCACAGATACGCAGTATTTT.

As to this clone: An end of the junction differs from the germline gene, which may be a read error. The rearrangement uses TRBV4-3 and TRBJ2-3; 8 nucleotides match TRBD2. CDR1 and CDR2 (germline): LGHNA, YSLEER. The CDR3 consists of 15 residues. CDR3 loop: CTSSQVMVAGDTQYF. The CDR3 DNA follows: TGCACCAGCAGCCAAGTAATGGTAGCGGGGGATACGCAGTATTTT.

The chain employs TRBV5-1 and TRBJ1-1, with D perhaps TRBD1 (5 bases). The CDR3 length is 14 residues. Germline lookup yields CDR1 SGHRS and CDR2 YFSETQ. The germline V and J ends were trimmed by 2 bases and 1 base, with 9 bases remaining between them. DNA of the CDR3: TGCGCCAGCAGCTTCGGTGGGGGGAACACTGAAGCTTTCTTT. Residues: CASSFGGGNTEAFF.

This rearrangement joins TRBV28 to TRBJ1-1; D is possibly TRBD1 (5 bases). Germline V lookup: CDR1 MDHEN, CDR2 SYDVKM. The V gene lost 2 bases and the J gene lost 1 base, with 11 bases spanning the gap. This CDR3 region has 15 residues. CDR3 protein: CASSLRQTANTEAFF. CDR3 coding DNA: TGTGCCAGCAGTTTACGCCAGACAGCGAACACTGAAGCTTTCTTT.

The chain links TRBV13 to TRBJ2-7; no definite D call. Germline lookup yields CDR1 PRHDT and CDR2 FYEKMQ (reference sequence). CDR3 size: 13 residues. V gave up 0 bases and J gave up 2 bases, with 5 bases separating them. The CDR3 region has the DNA TGTGCCAGCAGCTTAGGCGGTACCTACGAGCAGTACTTC. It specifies CASSLGGTYEQYF.

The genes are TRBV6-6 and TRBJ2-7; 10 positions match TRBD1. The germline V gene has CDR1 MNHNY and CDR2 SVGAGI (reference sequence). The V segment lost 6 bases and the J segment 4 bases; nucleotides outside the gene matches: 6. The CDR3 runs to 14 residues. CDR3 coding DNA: TGTGCCAGCAGCTATCGACAGGGGGCATACGAGCAGTACTTC. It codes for CASSYRQGAYEQYF.

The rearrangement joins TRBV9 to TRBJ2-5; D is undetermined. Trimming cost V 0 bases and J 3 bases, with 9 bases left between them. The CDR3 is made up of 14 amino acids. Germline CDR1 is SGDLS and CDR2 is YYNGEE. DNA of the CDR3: TGTGCCAGCAGCGTAGTAGGTGGGGAAGAGACCCAGTACTTC. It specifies CASSVVGGEETQYF.

This chain's CDR3 is CASSFIRKSTGELFF. Written as DNA, the CDR3 is TGTGCCAGCAGCTTTATTAGAAAAAGTACCGGGGAGCTGTTTTTT. This chain connects TRBV5-8 to TRBJ2-2; D gene ambiguous. CDR3 size: 15 residues. CDR1 is SGHTS, CDR2 YDEGEE, per germline. Trimming shortened V by 2 bases and J by 5 bases, and 13 bases separated the two germline ends.